This T cell receptor (beta chain) was retrieved from a study of cytomegalovirus exposure and HLA in healthy donors. PCR employed 60 Vbeta and 13 Jbeta primers. Generated by immunoSEQ multiplex PCR, the TCRdb table keeps only in-frame clones and is missing some. The repertoire holds roughly 110,000 clones, with about 83% as singletons. Trimming stripped 3 bases from V and 1 base from J, with 10 bases between. Germline assignment: CDR1 GTSNPN and CDR2 SVGIG (reference sequence). CDR3 length: 13 residues. About this clone itself: The antigen is not known.

Findings and limits, study-wide: An analysis was carried out at a later point. It showed that HLA-associated TCR beta chains were more clonally expanded than equally common non-associated chains.

This TCR was recovered from a female donor in good health and CMV-seronegative. Source material: PBMCs. The rearrangement uses TRBV30 and TRBJ2-7; D gene ambiguous. CDR3 in amino acids: CAWRRLGSYEQYF. CDR3 coding DNA: TGTGCCTGGAGGAGGTTAGGTTCCTACGAGCAGTACTTC. The full variable domain, with the rest looked up from reference TRBV30 and TRBJ2-7, is SQTIHQWPATLVQPVGSPLSLECTVEGTSNPNLYWYRQAAGRGLQLLFYSVGIGQISSEVPQNLSASRPQDRQFILSSKKLLLSDSGFYLCAWRRLGSYEQYFGPGTRLTVT.